These 29 T cell receptor beta chains originate from one sample sequenced in a study of blood T cell repertoires in COVID-19. Using immunoSEQ multiplex PCR, the repertoire was profiled, and TCRdb retains in-frame clones only, with some absent. In the table there are more than 110,000 clones, approximately 90% of which are singletons. The sequenced sample was peripheral blood. The receptors come from a woman aged 40 to 55 with acute or convalescent COVID-19.

This clone appeared once. This chain uses TRBV24-1 with TRBJ2-2; 7 bases map to TRBD2. CDR1 is KGHDR, CDR2 SFDVKD, per germline. V lost 0 bases, J lost 4 bases, and 4 bases stayed unmatched. The CDR3 sequence is 16 residues long. The CDR3 sequence: CATSDLNLAATGELFF. The CDR3 DNA reads as TGTGCCACCAGTGATTTGAATCTAGCGGCCACCGGGGAGCTGTTTTTT.

V gene TRBV7-2 combines with J gene TRBJ1-2, with 7 positions matching TRBD1. Per germline, CDR1 SGHTA and CDR2 FQGNSA. The CDR3 is 16 residues long. Germline trimming cut 5 bases from V and 4 bases from J; bases unmatched to any gene: 13. CDR3 DNA: TGTGCCAGCAGCCGTAGGCGTGGCAGGGGGATCTATGGCTACACCTTC. Its translation: CASSRRRGRGIYGYTF.

CDR3 DNA: TGTGCCAGCTCACCAATCCCAGGGCAGCTTGTATCTGGGGCCAACGTCCTGACTTTC. This encodes CASSPIPGQLVSGANVLTF. V usage is TRBV18 and J usage is TRBJ2-6; TRBD1 is a possible D gene (5 bases). CDR1 and CDR2 from the germline V gene are KGHSH and LQKENI. This CDR3 comprises 19 residues. Trimming removed 2 bases from V and 1 base from J, with 18 bases in between.

The rearrangement joins TRBV7-6 to TRBJ1-3; D may be TRBD1 (5 bases). The CDR3 length is 15 residues. The germline V gene has CDR1 SGHVS and CDR2 FNYEAQ. V was pared by 5 bases and J by 1 base, with 12 bases between. The CDR3 DNA reads as TGTGCCAGCAGCCCCGGCGCAGGGTCTGGAAACACCATATATTTT. Translation: CASSPGAGSGNTIYF. The complete variable domain, with remaining parts taken from reference TRBV7-6 and TRBJ1-3, reads GAGVSQSPRYKVTKRGQDVALRCDPISGHVSLYWYRQALGQGPEFLTYFNYEAQQDKSGLPNDRFSAERPEGSISTLTIQRTEQRDSAMYRCASSPGAGSGNTIYFGEGSWLTVV.

The V and J genes are TRBV6-4 and TRBJ1-6; 8 bases map to TRBD1. The CDR3 length is 15 residues. Looked up from germline, CDR1 is MRHNA and CDR2 is SNTAGT. V dropped 6 bases and J dropped 5; count of bases not matched to a gene: 6. The CDR3 spells CASRMDRENNSPLHF. For the CDR3, the DNA is TGTGCCAGCAGGATGGACAGGGAAAATAATTCACCCCTCCACTTT.

V is TRBV27 and J is TRBJ2-7, with D possibly being TRBD1 (6 bases). The CDR3 covers 12 residues. Germline CDR1 reads MNHEY; CDR2 reads SMNVEV (reference sequence). In DNA form, the CDR3 reads TGTGCTTCTACAGGGAATTCCTACGAGCAGTACTTC. It specifies CASTGNSYEQYF.

The CDR3 DNA reads TGTGCCACCTCACCGACAGGGGCCCTGAACACTGAAGCTTTCTTT. This gives the protein CATSPTGALNTEAFF. This rearrangement joins TRBV6-5 to TRBJ1-1; 8 bases are a match to TRBD1. The trim removed 10 bases at V and 0 bases at J, leaving 10 bases unmatched. CDR1 MNHEY and CDR2 SVGAGI come from the germline V gene. The CDR3 runs 15 residues.

The rearrangement links TRBV6-6 to TRBJ2-7; D may be TRBD2 (6 bases). V was trimmed by 4 bases and J by 9 bases, leaving 13 bases between them. The CDR3 length is 12 residues. Germline values: CDR1 MNHNY, CDR2 SVGAGI (reference sequence). This CDR3 is CASSFRDSGQYF. The CDR3 DNA sequence: TGTGCCAGCAGTTTCCGGGACTCGGGGCAGTACTTC.

This rearrangement joins TRBV28 to TRBJ2-5; D uncertain. CDR1 is MDHEN, CDR2 SYDVKM, per germline. V shed 2 bases and J shed 2 bases, with 9 bases lying between them. The CDR3 extends over 14 amino acids. The CDR3: CASSLIRVQETQYF. CDR3 in DNA: TGTGCCAGCAGTTTAATACGCGTACAAGAGACCCAGTACTTC. Variable domain in full (rest from reference TRBV28 and TRBJ2-5): DVKVTQSSRYLVKRTGEKVFLECVQDMDHENMFWYRQDPGLGLRLIYFSYDVKMKEKGDIPEGYSVSREKKERFSLILESASTNQTSMYLCASSLIRVQETQYFGPGTRLLVL.

The chain is built from TRBV3-1 (or the pseudogene TRBV3-2) and TRBJ2-7; tentatively, D is TRBD2 (6 bases). Germline CDR1 reads LGHDT; CDR2 reads YNNKEL (reference sequence). V was trimmed by 6 bases and J by 3 bases, leaving 18 bases between them. This CDR3 contains 15 residues. DNA for the CDR3: TGTGCCAGCAGGGGGAAGGCGGGACCTCTCTACGAGCAGTACTTC. This translates into CASRGKAGPLYEQYF.

This chain connects TRBV5-8 to TRBJ2-5, with a weak D call TRBD1 (6 bases). The CDR3 spans 13 residues. V lost 4 bases to trimming and J lost 1 base, with 8 bases between them. The germline gives CDR1 SGHTS, CDR2 YDEGEE. The CDR3 DNA reads as TGTGCCAGCAGCACAGGGATCCAAGAGACCCAGTACTTC. Translating it yields CASSTGIQETQYF.

V usage is TRBV9 and J usage is TRBJ2-5, with TRBD2 identical over 8 bases. The junction had 7 bases not matched to a gene; V was cut back by 3 bases and J by 3 bases. The germline V gene encodes CDR1 SGDLS and CDR2 YYNGEE. The CDR3 consists of 15 residues. The chain's CDR3 is CASSAGLVKKETQYF. The CDR3 bases are TGTGCCAGCAGCGCGGGACTAGTAAAGAAAGAGACCCAGTACTTC.

The rearrangement links TRBV19 to TRBJ2-7, with TRBD1 as a possible D gene (6 bases). Deletions cut 7 bases from V and 2 bases from J, with 9 bases between. This CDR3 spans 12 amino acids. The germline CDR1 and CDR2 sequences are LNHDA and SQIVND (reference sequence). The CDR3 nucleotides read TGTGCCAGTAAGGGGACAACCTACGAGCAGTACTTC. Its translation: CASKGTTYEQYF.

CDR3: CAISDRLGQGVEAFF. DNA of the CDR3: TGTGCCATCAGTGACCGATTGGGACAGGGAGTTGAAGCTTTCTTT. The V call is TRBV10-3, the J call TRBJ1-1; TRBD1 agrees at 9 bases. Per germline, CDR1 ENHRY and CDR2 SYGVKD. After removal of 3 bases from V and 7 bases from J, the junction contained 9 bases not matched to a gene. The CDR3 sequence is 15 residues long.

Concerning this clone: Other nucleotide sequences from this sample produce the same CDR3. The V call is TRBV19, the J call TRBJ1-1; tentative D call: TRBD1 (6 bases). The CDR3 sequence is 14 residues long. Germline V CDR1 and CDR2: LNHDA, SQIVND (reference sequence). V was shortened by 6 bases and J by 1 base, with 12 bases between the two germline ends. The DNA for the CDR3 is TGTGCCAGTAGCACCGACAGGAAGAACACTGAAGCTTTCTTT. Protein: CASSTDRKNTEAFF.

The V call is TRBV7-2, the J call TRBJ2-3; 10 bases are shared with TRBD2. The CDR3 is 15 amino acids. CDR1 SGHTA and CDR2 FQGNSA come from the germline V gene. V lost 4 bases, J lost 5 bases, and 6 bases stayed unmatched. As DNA, the CDR3 is TGTGCCAGCAGCTCTAAGCGGGGGGGAGTAGATACGCAGTATTTT. Translating gives CASSSKRGGVDTQYF.

The genes are TRBV21-1 and TRBJ2-3; the table gives TRBD2 as D, unverified against the DNA. TRBV21-1 is listed as a pseudogene. This CDR3 has 16 amino acids. In DNA, the CDR3 is TGTGCCCCGGGGAGCGCTCGGGGTAATTTAACAGATACGCAGTATTTT. Protein product: CAPGSARGNLTDTQYF.

A few counts support this clone. The chain combines TRBV30 with TRBJ2-7; TRBD2 aligns across 11 bases. The germline gives CDR1 GTSNPN, CDR2 SVGIG (reference sequence). V lost 5 bases and J lost 3; bases outside the gene matches: 3. CDR3 length: 13 amino acids. CDR3 protein: CAWGLAGNYEQYF. The CDR3 DNA follows: TGTGCCTGGGGACTAGCGGGTAACTACGAGCAGTACTTC.

The V call is TRBV9, the J call TRBJ2-1; TRBD2 agrees at 9 bases. J gave up 9 bases and V 6 bases, and 16 bases lay outside the gene matches. The CDR3 contains 16 residues. The germline V gene encodes CDR1 SGDLS and CDR2 YYNGEE. DNA of the CDR3: TGTGCCAGCAACCAACTGAGTGGCGGGAGGGTCAGTGAGCAGTTCTTC. Its protein is CASNQLSGGRVSEQFF.

The rearrangement joins TRBV7-2 to TRBJ2-3; TRBD2 matches 7 bases. In germline, CDR1 is SGHTA, CDR2 FQGNSA. V gave up 1 base and J gave up 6 bases; unmatched junction bases: 4. CDR3 length: 14 amino acids. In DNA, the CDR3 is TGTGCCAGCAGCTTAGGCGGGAGTGTGGATACGCAGTATTTT. The encoded protein is CASSLGGSVDTQYF.

The chain uses TRBV19 and TRBJ1-5, with D uncertain. The CDR3 is 15 amino acids. Germline lookup yields CDR1 LNHDA and CDR2 SQIVND (reference sequence). Trimming removed 4 bases at V and 4 bases at J, with 14 bases between. CDR3 loop: CASSTSGIINQPQHF. The CDR3 DNA reads TGTGCCAGTAGTACGTCCGGGATTATTAATCAGCCCCAGCATTTT.

A single count supports this clone. This sequence joins TRBV28 and TRBJ2-4; maybe TRBD1 (6 bases). The germline V gene encodes CDR1 MDHEN and CDR2 SYDVKM. V lost 7 bases and J 0 bases, leaving 22 bases between the germline ends. This CDR3 region has 18 residues. CDR3 sequence reads: CASTITGKGFSAKNIQYF. The CDR3 DNA follows: TGTGCCAGCACCATAACAGGGAAGGGGTTTTCAGCCAAAAACATTCAGTACTTC.

V usage is TRBV11-2 and J usage is TRBJ2-7; D is ambiguous. Germline CDR1 SGHAT, CDR2 FQNNGV. V lost 5 bases and J lost 2, with 7 bases in between. This CDR3 contains 12 residues. Written as DNA, the CDR3 is TGTGCCAGCAGCCCGCTAGCCTACGAGCAGTACTTC. It encodes CASSPLAYEQYF.

V usage is TRBV10-3 and J usage is TRBJ2-7; 9 nucleotides match TRBD2. CDR3 length: 14 amino acids. With V trimmed by 6 bases and J by 2 bases, 5 bases remained unmatched. Germline CDR1 and CDR2: ENHRY and SYGVKD. CDR3 residues: CAISSGLATYEQYF. The CDR3 nucleotides read TGTGCCATCAGCTCGGGACTAGCTACCTACGAGCAGTACTTC.

This clone was counted a single time. The J gene is TRBJ1-5, the V gene TRBV19; unclear D gene. Trimming removed 3 bases from V and 2 bases from J, with 8 bases in between. The CDR3 has 14 residues. Germline CDR1 is LNHDA and CDR2 is SQIVND (reference sequence). The CDR3 is CASSMAGGNQPQHF. The CDR3 DNA follows: TGTGCCAGTAGTATGGCAGGCGGCAATCAGCCCCAGCATTTT.

This clone was recorded many times. V and J are TRBV28 and TRBJ1-2; TRBD1 agrees at 7 bases. The germline V gene has CDR1 MDHEN and CDR2 SYDVKM. The CDR3 contains 13 residues. The ends lost 6 bases at V and 4 bases at J; junction bases unmatched: 5. CDR3 in DNA: TGTGCCAGCAGGGTGGGACAGTTCTATGGCTACACCTTC. It is translated as CASRVGQFYGYTF.

The sample holds one count of this clone. This chain connects TRBV7-2 to TRBJ2-3, with D possibly being TRBD1 (6 bases). This CDR3 has 13 amino acids. Germline loops: CDR1 SGHTA, CDR2 FQGNSA. V was pared by 8 bases and J by 3 bases, with 12 bases between. The CDR3 loop is CASGPQGTDTQYF. CDR3 coding DNA: TGTGCCAGCGGCCCCCAGGGGACAGATACGCAGTATTTT. The full variable domain, its missing parts supplied by reference TRBV7-2 and TRBJ2-3, is GAGVSQSPSNKVTEKGKDVELRCDPISGHTALYWYRQSLGQGLEFLIYFQGNSAPDKSGLPSDRFSAERTGGSVSTLTIQRTQQEDSAVYLCASGPQGTDTQYFGPGTRLTVL.

The V and J genes are TRBV19 and TRBJ1-2; TRBD1 matches 7 bases. The V gene's germline CDR1 is LNHDA and CDR2 SQIVND (reference sequence). The length of the CDR3 is 20 residues. Unmatched junction bases numbered 25, after V lost 5 bases and J lost 4 bases. This CDR3 reads CASSPKTDPHRRDSRYGYTF. CDR3 DNA: TGTGCCAGTAGTCCCAAAACGGATCCCCACCGACGGGACAGTCGCTATGGCTACACCTTC.

The V call is TRBV28, the J call TRBJ2-7; the match to TRBD1 covers 10 bases. V lost 2 bases and J lost 4; bases outside the gene matches: 2. The germline V gene has CDR1 MDHEN and CDR2 SYDVKM. This CDR3 region has 14 residues. CDR3 sequence (DNA): TGTGCCAGCAGTTTAGACAGGGGGCTGTACGAGCAGTACTTC. It encodes CASSLDRGLYEQYF.